Listed here are 9 T cell receptor beta chains from one sample, sequenced in a study of blood T cell dynamics during melanoma immunotherapy. The time point here: week 3, after first cycle of checkpoint inhibitor. Profiled with immunoSEQ multiplex PCR; TCRdb holds only in-frame clones, not every one. Here the sample spans more than 9,000 clones, about 90% being singletons. The material sequenced was blood, taken from a patient treated with checkpoint blockade. These receptors were collected from a human donor with melanoma.

The V gene is TRBV27, the J gene TRBJ1-1; no firm D call. Trimming took 5 bases from V and 1 from J, leaving 8 bases between them. Germline CDR1 reads MNHEY; CDR2 reads SMNVEV (reference sequence). The CDR3 length is 13 residues. DNA for the CDR3: TGTGCCAGCAGTATCCTACCGAACACTGAAGCTTTCTTT. This codes for CASSILPNTEAFF.

As for this clone: This CDR3 is also generated by other DNA sequences in the sample. The J gene is TRBJ1-2, the V gene TRBV19, with 8 positions matching TRBD1. V shed 3 bases, J shed 8 bases, and the junction held 5 bases outside the gene matches. The CDR3 consists of 13 residues. Looked up from germline, CDR1 is LNHDA and CDR2 is SQIVND (reference sequence). CDR3 DNA: TGTGCCAGTAGTATCGGACAGGGAAGAGGCTACACCTTC. Its translation: CASSIGQGRGYTF.

This chain links TRBV5-1 with TRBJ2-5, with 9 bases matching TRBD1. Germline V gene data show CDR1 as SGHRS and CDR2 as YFSETQ. This CDR3 has 14 amino acids. J was trimmed by 4 bases and V by 0 bases; bases with no gene match: 1. CDR3 in amino acids: CASSLGDRAETQYF. In DNA, the CDR3 is TGCGCCAGCAGCTTGGGGGACAGGGCAGAGACCCAGTACTTC.

This chain uses TRBV5-1 with TRBJ1-1; D gene unclear. V dropped 6 bases and J dropped 0 bases, with 15 bases sitting between them. The CDR3 has 15 residues. Germline CDR1 is SGHRS and CDR2 is YFSETQ. CDR3 in amino acids: CASKEGRELNTEAFF. Here the CDR3 DNA reads TGCGCCAGCAAAGAAGGTAGGGAGTTGAACACTGAAGCTTTCTTT.

J is TRBJ1-6 and V is TRBV30; weak D call: TRBD1 (5 bases). CDR1 GTSNPN and CDR2 SVGIG come from the germline V gene (reference sequence). Trimming removed 3 bases at V and 5 bases at J, with 8 bases between. The CDR3 spans 13 residues. The CDR3 DNA follows: TGTGCCTGGAGCGACAGACATAATTCACCCCTCCACTTT. Its translation: CAWSDRHNSPLHF.

V and J are TRBV6-5 and TRBJ1-5; D call uncertain. Germline V CDR1 and CDR2: MNHEY, SVGAGI. This CDR3 contains 14 residues. The germline V and J ends were trimmed by 5 bases and 6 bases, with 14 bases remaining between them. CDR3 bases: TGTGCCAGCAGTCCCGACGGAGGGAGTCAGCCCCAGCATTTT. This encodes CASSPDGGSQPQHF.

The gene calls are TRBV11-2 and TRBJ1-4; 11 nucleotides align to TRBD1. This CDR3 is built from 16 residues. Germline V gives CDR1 SGHAT, CDR2 FQNNGV. V lost 3 bases to trimming and J lost 5 bases; unmatched junction nucleotides: 5. CDR3 nucleotide sequence: TGTGCCAGCAGCTTGGAAGGGACAGGGGGGAATGAAAAACTGTTTTTT. This translates into CASSLEGTGGNEKLFF.

This chain links TRBV29-1 with TRBJ2-1; D is possibly TRBD2 (7 bases). The CDR3 length is 14 residues. The ends were cut back, 7 bases at V and 8 bases at J, with 21 bases in the middle. CDR1 SQVTM and CDR2 ANQGSEA come from the germline V gene. The chain's CDR3 is CSAARRGAVDEQFF. The CDR3 DNA is TGCAGCGCTGCGAGACGGGGGGCCGTCGATGAGCAGTTCTTC.

The chain has TRBV7-8 and TRBJ1-3, with TRBD1 as a possible D gene (6 bases). The germline gives CDR1 SGHVS, CDR2 FQNEAQ. This CDR3 contains 14 residues. V was cut by 5 bases and J by 2 bases, with 10 bases left in between. As DNA, the CDR3 is TGTGCCAGCAGCCCAGGGGAGACTGGAAACACCATATATTTT. It specifies CASSPGETGNTIYF.